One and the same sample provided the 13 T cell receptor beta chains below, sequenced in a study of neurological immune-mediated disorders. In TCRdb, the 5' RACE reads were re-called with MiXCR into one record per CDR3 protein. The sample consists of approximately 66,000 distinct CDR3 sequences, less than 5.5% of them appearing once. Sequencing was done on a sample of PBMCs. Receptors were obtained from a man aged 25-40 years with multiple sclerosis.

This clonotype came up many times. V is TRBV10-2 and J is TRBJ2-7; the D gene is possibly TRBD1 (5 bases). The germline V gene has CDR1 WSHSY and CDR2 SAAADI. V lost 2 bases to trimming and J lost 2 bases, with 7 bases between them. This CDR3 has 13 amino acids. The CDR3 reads CASSEAQAYEQYV. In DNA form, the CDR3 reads TGCGCCAGCAGTGAGGCACAGGCCTACGAGCAGTACGTC.

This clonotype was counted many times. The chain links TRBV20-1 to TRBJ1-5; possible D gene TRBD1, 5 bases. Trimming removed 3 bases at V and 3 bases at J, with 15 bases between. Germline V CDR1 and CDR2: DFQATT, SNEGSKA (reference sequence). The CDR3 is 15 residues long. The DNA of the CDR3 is TGCAGTGCTAGCCGGCGGGCAGGGCTCAATCAGCCCCAGCATTTT. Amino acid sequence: CSASRRAGLNQPQHF.

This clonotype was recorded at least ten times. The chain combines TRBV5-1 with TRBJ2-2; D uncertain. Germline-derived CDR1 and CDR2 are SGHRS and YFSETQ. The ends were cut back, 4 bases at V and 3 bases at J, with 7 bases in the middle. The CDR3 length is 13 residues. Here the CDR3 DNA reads TGCGCCAGCAGCATAGACCACACCGGGGAGCTGTTTTTT. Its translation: CASSIDHTGELFF.

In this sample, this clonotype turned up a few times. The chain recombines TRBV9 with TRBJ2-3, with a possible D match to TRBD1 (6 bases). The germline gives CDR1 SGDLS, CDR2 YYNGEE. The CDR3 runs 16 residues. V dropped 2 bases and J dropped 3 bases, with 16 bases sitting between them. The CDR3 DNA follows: TGTGCCAGCAGCGTTCGGCAGGGGTCTGGAACAGATACGCAGTATTTT. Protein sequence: CASSVRQGSGTDTQYF.

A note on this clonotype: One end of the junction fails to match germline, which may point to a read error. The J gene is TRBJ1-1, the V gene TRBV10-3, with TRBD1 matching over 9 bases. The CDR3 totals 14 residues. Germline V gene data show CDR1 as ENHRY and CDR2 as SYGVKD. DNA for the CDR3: TGTGCCATCAATGAGGGACAGGGTAACACTGAAGCTTTCTTT. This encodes CAINEGQGNTEAFF.

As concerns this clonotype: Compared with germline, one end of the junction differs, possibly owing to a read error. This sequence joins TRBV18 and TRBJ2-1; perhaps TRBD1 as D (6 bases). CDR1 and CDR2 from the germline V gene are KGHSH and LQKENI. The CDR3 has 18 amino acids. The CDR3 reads CASSPLGEGSRALLGAAF. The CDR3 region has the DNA TGTGCCAGCTCACCACTGGGTGAGGGATCCCGTGCCCTTTTGGGGGCGGCCTTC. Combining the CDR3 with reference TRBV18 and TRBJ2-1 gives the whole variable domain NAGVMQNPRHLVRRRGQEARLRCSPMKGHSHVYWYRQLPEEGLKFMVYLQKENIIDESGMPKERFSAEFPKEGPSILRIQQVVRGDSAAYFCASSPLGEGSRALLGAAFGPGTRLTVL.

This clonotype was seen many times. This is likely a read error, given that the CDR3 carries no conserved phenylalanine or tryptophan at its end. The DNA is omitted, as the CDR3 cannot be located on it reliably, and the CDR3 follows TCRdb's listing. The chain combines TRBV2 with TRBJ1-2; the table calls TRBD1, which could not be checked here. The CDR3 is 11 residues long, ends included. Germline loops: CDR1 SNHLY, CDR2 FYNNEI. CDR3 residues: CASSEAGPRTL.

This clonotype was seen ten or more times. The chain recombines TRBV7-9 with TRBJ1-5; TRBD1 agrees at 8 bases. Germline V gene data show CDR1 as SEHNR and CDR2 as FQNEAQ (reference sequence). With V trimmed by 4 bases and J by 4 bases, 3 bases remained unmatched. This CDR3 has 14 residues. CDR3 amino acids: CASSSDRVNQPQHF. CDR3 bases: TGTGCCAGCAGCTCGGACAGGGTGAATCAGCCCCAGCATTTT.

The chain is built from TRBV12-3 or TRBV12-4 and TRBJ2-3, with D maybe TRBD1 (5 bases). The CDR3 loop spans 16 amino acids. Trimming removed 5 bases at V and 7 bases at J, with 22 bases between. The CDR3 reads CASSPIWGSLGHTQYF. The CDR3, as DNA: TGTGCCAGCAGTCCCATCTGGGGCAGCCTAGGACATACGCAGTATTTT.

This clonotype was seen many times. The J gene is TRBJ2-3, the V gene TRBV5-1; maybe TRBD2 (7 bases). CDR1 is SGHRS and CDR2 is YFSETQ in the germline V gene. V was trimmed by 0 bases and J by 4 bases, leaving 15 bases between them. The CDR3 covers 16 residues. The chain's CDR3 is CASSLAGGPHPDTQYF. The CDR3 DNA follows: TGCGCCAGCAGCTTGGCCGGGGGGCCTCACCCAGATACGCAGTATTTT.

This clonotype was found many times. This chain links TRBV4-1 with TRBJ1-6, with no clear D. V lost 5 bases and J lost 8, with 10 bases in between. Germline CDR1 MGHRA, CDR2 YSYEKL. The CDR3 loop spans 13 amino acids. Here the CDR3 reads CASSSREDSPLHF. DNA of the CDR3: TGCGCCAGCAGCTCCCGGGAAGATTCACCCCTCCACTTT.

CDR3 protein: CASRTTLNTEAFF. CDR3 sequence (DNA): TGTGCCAGTAGGACGACATTGAACACTGAAGCTTTCTTT. This chain connects TRBV19 to TRBJ1-1; D gene uncertain. V was pared by 6 bases and J by 0 bases, with 8 bases between. Germline-derived CDR1 and CDR2 are LNHDA and SQIVND (reference sequence). The CDR3 spans 13 residues.

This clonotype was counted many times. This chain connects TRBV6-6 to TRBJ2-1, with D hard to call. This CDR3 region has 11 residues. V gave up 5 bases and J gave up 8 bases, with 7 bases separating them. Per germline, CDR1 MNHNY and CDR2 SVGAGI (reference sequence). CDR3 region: CASSPRDEQFF. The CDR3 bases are TGTGCCAGCAGTCCCCGAGATGAGCAGTTCTTC.